The entry below describes one T cell receptor beta chain. Isolated RNA was reverse transcribed in full, so expressed TCRB transcripts were sequenced. Sequencing used immunoSEQ multiplex PCR; TCRdb keeps in-frame clones, though not all of them. The repertoire holds some 500,000 clones, with more than 9.5% as singletons. The data were taken from a study of beta chain features in type 1 diabetes. V lost 4 bases, J lost 6 bases, and 13 bases stayed unmatched. Germline CDR1 KGHSH, CDR2 LQKENI. The CDR3 contains 17 residues. This clonotype originated in a young woman in good health. The chain uses TRBV18 and TRBJ2-1; 9 positions agree with TRBD1. Sequences were obtained from naive CD4+ T cells from blood. CDR3 in amino acids: CASSRGGQGIVSNEQFF. The DNA for the CDR3 is TGTGCCAGCTCACGAGGAGGACAGGGGATAGTGAGCAATGAGCAGTTCTTC.